The 8 T cell receptor beta chains in this list originate from one sample, sequenced in a study of T cell responses to AZD1222 COVID-19 vaccine. TCRdb's table, derived via immunoSEQ multiplex PCR, lists solely in-frame clones and lacks some. The data show nearly 90,000 clones, with around 88% seen just once and about 9.4% held by the top ten. The source material was peripheral blood, sampled on day 0 of MenACWY control vaccination. Receptors were obtained from an adult in good health.

The V call is TRBV4-1, the J call TRBJ1-5; D is perhaps TRBD1 (5 bases). Germline CDR1 is MGHRA and CDR2 is YSYEKL. V was shortened by 4 bases and J by 7 bases, with 20 bases between the two germline ends. This CDR3 is built from 16 residues. CDR3 nucleotide sequence: TGCGCCAGCAGCCCCTCTTATACAGGTGAGGGACAGCCCCAGCATTTT. Its translation is CASSPSYTGEGQPQHF.

The V call is TRBV28, the J call TRBJ1-5; D may be TRBD1 (6 bases). The length of the CDR3 is 15 residues. CDR1 is MDHEN and CDR2 is SYDVKM in the germline V gene. The V end was cut by 4 bases, the J end by 2 bases, with 12 bases between. Here the CDR3 reads CASSSQGSGNQPQHF. CDR3 nucleotides: TGTGCCAGCAGTTCACAGGGATCGGGCAATCAGCCCCAGCATTTT.

The gene calls are TRBV7-8 and TRBJ2-3; D remains ambiguous. The CDR3 totals 14 residues. Trimming left V 1 base short and J 0 bases short, with 5 bases between. Germline V gives CDR1 SGHVS, CDR2 FQNEAQ. CDR3 amino acids: CASSLVRSTDTQYF. As DNA, the CDR3 is TGTGCCAGCAGCTTAGTCAGGAGCACAGATACGCAGTATTTT.

About this clone: This CDR3 is also generated by other DNA sequences in the sample. This rearrangement joins TRBV12-3 or TRBV12-4 to TRBJ1-5; D unclear. The CDR3 totals 13 residues. Trimming shortened V by 3 bases and J by 1 base, and 4 bases separated the two germline ends. The CDR3: CASSFGSNQPQHF. For the CDR3, the DNA is TGTGCCAGCAGTTTCGGGAGCAATCAGCCCCAGCATTTT.

The chain has TRBV5-1 and TRBJ1-4; 7 positions agree with TRBD1. V lost 0 bases to trimming and J lost 3 bases; unmatched junction nucleotides: 5. The V gene's germline CDR1 is SGHRS and CDR2 YFSETQ. This CDR3 is built from 16 residues. CDR3 sequence: CASSLDTGASNEKLFF. DNA for the CDR3: TGCGCCAGCAGCTTGGATACAGGGGCGTCTAATGAAAAACTGTTTTTT.

CDR3 DNA sequence: TGTGCCAGCAGCGTTCAGAACCGGGGAGTAACGGGTGAGCAGTTCTTC. This translates into CASSVQNRGVTGEQFF. The chain recombines TRBV9 with TRBJ2-1; a possible D gene is TRBD2 (5 bases). Between the trimmed V and J ends, which lost 2 bases and 9 bases, there was a span of 21 bases. CDR1 and CDR2 from the germline V gene are SGDLS and YYNGEE. The CDR3 has 16 residues.

The chain joins TRBV18 to TRBJ1-3, with D possibly matching TRBD1 (6 bases). Trimming removed 4 bases from V and 0 bases from J, with 10 bases in between. CDR1 and CDR2 from the germline V gene are KGHSH and LQKENI. CDR3 length: 15 amino acids. The CDR3 nucleotides are TGTGCCAGCTCACAACGGGACAACTCTGGAAACACCATATATTTT. It translates to CASSQRDNSGNTIYF. The full variable domain, with the rest looked up from reference TRBV18 and TRBJ1-3, is NAGVMQNPRHLVRRRGQEARLRCSPMKGHSHVYWYRQLPEEGLKFMVYLQKENIIDESGMPKERFSAEFPKEGPSILRIQQVVRGDSAAYFCASSQRDNSGNTIYFGEGSWLTVV.

The chain employs TRBV29-1 and TRBJ1-2, with no clear D. V shed 4 bases and J shed 0 bases, with 12 bases lying between them. There are 14 residues in the CDR3. Germline CDR1 is SQVTM and CDR2 is ANQGSEA. In DNA, the CDR3 is TGCAGCGTTGGGACCTTATTGGCTAACTATGGCTACACCTTC. It is translated as CSVGTLLANYGYTF.